These 2 T cell receptor beta chains were all obtained from the same sample, sequenced in a study of blood T cell repertoires in COVID-19. Here immunoSEQ multiplex PCR was the method, and the copy in TCRdb shows in-frame clones only, minus some. The sample lists 250,000 or so clones, roughly 86% seen once, with around an eighth in the top ten. Sequenced: peripheral blood. These receptors came from an elderly man with acute or convalescent COVID-19.

The chain joins TRBV24-1 to TRBJ1-2; D gene uncertain. The germline V gene has CDR1 KGHDR and CDR2 SFDVKD. The CDR3 length is 12 residues. Trimming shortened V by 2 bases and J by 4 bases, and 4 bases separated the two germline ends. The CDR3 DNA reads TGTGCCACCAGTGATTCTAGCTATGGCTACACCTTC. Translating it yields CATSDSSYGYTF.

The chain uses TRBV5-1 and TRBJ2-3, with 7 bases lining up with TRBD2. The CDR3 contains 18 residues. V lost 2 bases and J lost 4; bases outside the gene matches: 16. CDR1 and CDR2 (germline): SGHRS, YFSETQ. The CDR3 nucleotides are TGCGCCAGCAGCTTAAGTAACAGCGGGGTAATACTCGCAGATACGCAGTATTTT. It is translated as CASSLSNSGVILADTQYF. The variable domain in full, with the rest retrieved from reference TRBV5-1 and TRBJ2-3, is KAGVTQTPRYLIKTRGQQVTLSCSPISGHRSVSWYQQTPGQGLQFLFEYFSETQRNKGNFPGRFSGRQFSNSRSEMNVSTLELGDSALYLCASSLSNSGVILADTQYFGPGTRLTVL.